This T cell receptor beta chain was found in a study of T cell changes during pregnancy in multiple sclerosis. TCRdb keeps only in-frame clones here, not all; method: immunoSEQ multiplex PCR. The table includes about 22,000 clones, roughly 84% detected once. This CDR3 has 13 amino acids. Germline V gene lookup returns CDR1 SGHVS and CDR2 FQNEAQ. The junction had 3 bases not matched to a gene; V was cut back by 6 bases and J by 4 bases. This material consisted of CD8+ T cells from peripheral blood mononuclear cells, taken after pregnancy. The sequence was obtained from a female donor with multiple sclerosis, enrolled in a pregnancy study. The chain has TRBV7-8 and TRBJ1-2, with 9 bases lining up with TRBD1. In DNA form, the CDR3 reads TGTGCCAGCAGTCTGGACAGGGGCTATGGCTACACCTTC. This codes for CASSLDRGYGYTF. The variable domain in full, completed from reference TRBV7-8 and TRBJ1-2, reads GAGVSQSPRYKVAKRGQDVALRCDPISGHVSLFWYQQALGQGPEFLTYFQNEAQLDKSGLPSDRFFAERPEGSVSTLKIQRTQQEDSAVYLCASSLDRGYGYTFGSGTRLTVV.